The rows below give T cell receptor beta chains drawn from one sample of a study of T cells in tuberculosis. The assay was immunoSEQ multiplex PCR, and TCRdb's table has in-frame clones only and misses some. The sample lists tens of thousands of clones, around 85% occurring once. The sequencing here drew on PBMCs, taken at tuberculosis diagnosis. The source of these receptors is an adult with tuberculosis. The CDR3 runs from the conserved cysteine through the conserved F or W. The order of the fields is J gene, V gene, D gene, clone size, CDR3 protein, CDR3 DNA. D genes are given only for firm matches. The size of a clone is reported for some rows only, either as once, few or many, or as a class for expanded clones.

TRBJ1-6 TRBV5-4 NA NA CASSLLDKSPLHF TGTGCCAGCAGCTTGCTGGACAAGTCACCCCTCCACTTT
TRBJ2-4 TRBV2 NA NA CASSEGSRGKNIQYF TGTGCCAGCAGTGAAGGATCTCGGGGGAAAAACATTCAGTACTTC
TRBJ1-2 TRBV11-2 NA NA CASSLVKGNGGYTF TGTGCCAGCAGCTTAGTTAAGGGGAATGGTGGCTACACCTTC
TRBJ1-5 TRBV19 TRBD1 NA CASSTSTGPQPQHF TGTGCCAGTAGTACCTCGACAGGGCCTCAGCCCCAGCATTTT
TRBJ1-5 TRBV28 NA NA CASSLGAGFRQPQHF TGTGCCAGCAGTTTAGGGGCAGGGTTCAGGCAGCCCCAGCATTTT
TRBJ1-2 TRBV11-2 NA NA CASSSPKGRVDGYTF TGTGCCAGCAGTTCCCCCAAGGGCAGGGTGGATGGCTACACCTTC
TRBJ2-3 TRBV12-5 NA NA CASGLAADRGHTQYF TGTGCTAGTGGTTTGGCGGCCGACAGAGGCCATACGCAGTATTTT
TRBJ1-3 TRBV9 NA NA CASSLAWQGNVWNTIYF TGTGCCAGCAGCCTAGCGTGGCAGGGCAATGTATGGAACACCATATATTTT
TRBJ1-2 TRBV6-5 TRBD1 NA CASTALQGADGYTF TGTGCCAGCACCGCATTACAGGGGGCGGATGGCTACACCTTC
TRBJ2-2 TRBV30 NA few CAWIPYGSPYTGELFF TGTGCCTGGATCCCCTACGGGAGTCCGTACACCGGGGAGCTGTTTTTT
TRBJ2-5 TRBV11-2 NA NA CASSLGQGKTQYF TGTGCCAGCAGCCTGGGACAAGGAAAGACCCAGTACTTC
TRBJ2-7 TRBV19 NA NA CASSIRRGTYEQYF TGTGCCAGTAGTATACGCAGGGGAACCTACGAGCAGTACTTC
TRBJ2-3 TRBV29-1 NA NA CSVEEWAVSTDTQYF TGCAGCGTTGAAGAGTGGGCAGTCAGCACAGATACGCAGTATTTT
TRBJ2-7 TRBV19 TRBD2 NA CASSGTISSYEQYF TGTGCCAGTTCCGGGACTATTAGCTCCTACGAGCAGTACTTC
TRBJ2-4 TRBV6-1 NA NA CASSVDYIAKNIQYF TGTGCCAGCAGTGTGGACTATATAGCCAAAAACATTCAGTACTTC
TRBJ2-7 TRBV29-1 NA NA CSVAEGGYEQYF TGCAGCGTTGCTGAGGGGGGGTACGAGCAGTACTTC
TRBJ1-1 TRBV12-5 NA NA CASGTARNTEAFF TGTGCTAGTGGTACTGCTAGGAACACTGAAGCTTTCTTT
TRBJ1-3 TRBV9 NA NA CASSVTVGLGTIYF TGTGCCAGCAGCGTAACCGTGGGGCTGGGCACCATATATTTT
TRBJ1-5 TRBV2 NA NA CASSERGTQPQHF TGTGCCAGCAGTGAGCGAGGGACACAGCCCCAGCATTTT
TRBJ2-7 TRBV7-2 TRBD2 NA CASSFGTSRDEQYF TGTGCCAGCAGCTTCGGGACTAGTAGAGACGAGCAGTACTTC
TRBJ2-7 TRBV10-3 TRBD1 NA CAISDSPGEGAWDYEQYF TGTGCCATCAGTGACTCCCCAGGCGAGGGGGCCTGGGACTACGAGCAGTACTTC
TRBJ2-3 TRBV5-6 NA NA CASSGWSLSSTDTQYF TGTGCCAGCAGCGGCTGGAGCCTCTCTAGCACAGATACGCAGTATTTT
TRBJ2-2 TRBV6-4 NA NA CASSDSPSVGELFF TGTGCCAGCAGTGACTCGCCTAGCGTCGGGGAGCTGTTTTTT
TRBJ2-3 TRBV7-2 TRBD2 once CASSASGGPRDTQYF TGTGCCAGCAGCGCCAGCGGGGGCCCCCGAGATACGCAGTATTTT
TRBJ1-3 TRBV29-1 TRBD1 NA CSVQGELGGNTIYF TGCAGCGTTCAGGGGGAATTGGGAGGAAACACCATATATTTT
TRBJ2-7 TRBV7-9 NA NA CASILRSQAPYEQYF TGTGCCAGCATCCTCCGGAGCCAAGCCCCCTACGAGCAGTACTTC